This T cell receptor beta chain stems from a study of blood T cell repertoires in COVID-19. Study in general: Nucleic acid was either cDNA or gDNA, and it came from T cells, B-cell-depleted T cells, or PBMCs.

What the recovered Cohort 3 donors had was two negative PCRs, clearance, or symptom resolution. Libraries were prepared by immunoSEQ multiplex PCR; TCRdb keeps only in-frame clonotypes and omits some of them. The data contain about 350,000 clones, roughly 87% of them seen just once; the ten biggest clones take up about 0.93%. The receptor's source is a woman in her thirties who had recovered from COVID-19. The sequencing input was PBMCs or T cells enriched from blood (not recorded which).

The CDR3 spells CASSPQGQGYEQYF. In nucleotides, the CDR3 is TGTGCCAGCAGCCCGCAGGGACAGGGATACGAGCAGTACTTC. V gene TRBV7-2 combines with J gene TRBJ2-7, with 9 bases that match TRBD1. Germline CDR1 reads SGHTA; CDR2 reads FQGNSA. The CDR3 has 14 residues. Trimming at V came to 5 bases and at J to 4 bases, leaving 6 bases not matched to a gene. Drawing the rest from reference TRBV7-2 and TRBJ2-7, the complete variable domain is GAGVSQSPSNKVTEKGKDVELRCDPISGHTALYWYRQSLGQGLEFLIYFQGNSAPDKSGLPSDRFSAERTGGSVSTLTIQRTQQEDSAVYLCASSPQGQGYEQYFGPGTRLTVT.